This record covers a single TCR beta chain. The specificity of this receptor is unknown. No much larger clone exists at a distance of one base, and base qualities are not known. This sample is part of a study of cytomegalovirus exposure and HLA in healthy donors (dated by TCRdb to between 2016 and 2019). About the investigation overall: An earlier analysis of approximately 600 of the donors reported about 250 Gb of sequence data and about 100 million unique TCR beta sequences from about 179 million T cells. An early release covering around 630 HLA-typed donors comprised around 300 gigabases of sequencing data and some 79 million unique TCR sequences. Of the 300 to 450 genotyped donors, 81% were placed in the genetic ancestry cluster associated with self-reported Caucasian donors. The study was designed to test whether signatures of past pathogen exposure could be identified by cataloging public T cell receptors. The study used immunosequencing to profile the T cell repertoires of under 700 subjects and linked those repertoires to cytomegalovirus serostatus. Besides the first cohort of hundreds of subjects, a separate validation cohort made up of some 110 different subjects was used. The study combined high-throughput TCR immunosequencing, statistical association of individual TCRs with disease status, and machine learning to predict cytomegalovirus infection status. A later analysis re-examined previously published TCR beta repertoires from more than 650 donors and added high-resolution HLA genotyping to investigate patterns of TCR occurrence. Rather than using new phenotypic data, the later analysis identified candidate immune exposures from TCR beta sequences and from how often those sequences occurred across donors. An earlier analysis of around 580 of the donors used high-throughput TCR beta sequencing to judge whether each TCR beta V gene segment behaved as functional or pseudogenic. Donor age, sex, ethnicity and CMV serostatus were collected together with the repertoire data. A later genetic analysis used genome-wide SNP genotypes for about 60% of the roughly 700 donors, treating that subset as a discovery cohort. All discovery cohort repertoires had been generated using a single sequencing platform. HLA typing covered class I and class II loci at four-digit resolution. The number of typed donors differed by locus: about 629-630 for A, B, C, DRB1 and DQB1; some 540 for DQA1; 606 for DPA1; and about 450 for DPB1. Four to six DR-DQ haplotypes were handled as single units for association and clustering, since linkage in the cohort was strong. On average, approximately 250,000 unique TCR beta nucleotide sequences were sequenced per donor among 350 to 400 genotyped donors of the cohort, with 15% to 20% of those sequences being non-productive. The full study reports these points: For the cohort, immune exposure information was limited to CMV serostatus. Some IMGT-functional V segments, including TRBV6-2 and TRBV6-3, could not be distinguished by the 87-base-pair reads and were therefore excluded. Strong co-occurrence of HLA alleles, especially DR and DQ, made assigning TCR associations to individual alleles difficult. In a later analysis, most CMV-associated TCR beta chains were found to appear HLA-restricted, with HLA associations seemingly driven largely by CMV exposure. The study gave a list of about 150 TCR beta chains associated with cytomegalovirus. In a later analysis, several top co-occurrence clusters were reported to appear linked to parvovirus B19, influenza, CMV and Epstein-Barr virus. A further reported finding was that TCR beta sequences accurately predicted the HLA-A and HLA-B alleles for most subjects in the first cohort. According to a later analysis, TCR association rates differed among HLA loci, with DRB1 alleles showing the most associated TCRs and HLA-C alleles showing the fewest. Compared with equally common non-associated chains, HLA-associated TCR beta chains in a later analysis were more clonally expanded and had lower generation probabilities. The classifier was reported to diagnose cytomegalovirus status with high specificity and sensitivity in both the original and validation cohorts. The authors suggested that the approach could potentially be generalized to other disease states and immunological phenotypes. V-gene and J-gene trimming of TCR beta chains was associated with a missense DCLRE1C variant in a later genetic analysis, and the association was replicated in an independent cohort. Only TCR beta chains were sequenced in this cohort, and the absence of alpha or paired-chain data limited detectable features. According to a later genetic analysis, donors in an Asian-associated ancestry cluster had fewer N-insertions in productive TCRs than the roughly 670-donor mean. A cluster of highly shared sequence variants was judged likely to be a technical artifact of the sequencing pipeline. Specific HLA alleles were associated with 16,951 TCR beta sequences at a false discovery rate of 0.05 in a later analysis. An earlier analysis of approximately 590 of the donors showed that most TCR beta V segments appeared in productive rearrangements either about 87% or about 30% of the time, which broadly matched IMGT annotations. Sequencing depth was assumed to be roughly uniform across donors in the presence/absence analyses, though that assumption may not hold. Most TCR sequences were seen in very few donors, while some public TCRs were found in many individuals. Because HLA typing was missing for some donors at each locus, association tests included only the typed subset. The earlier analysis of nearly 600 of the donors excluded roughly 17 rarely observed V segments, including chromosome 9 orphons, because counts were too low. In vitro tests confirmed that three of the cytomegalovirus-associated TCR beta chains recognize cytomegalovirus antigens. Linkage disequilibrium might explain the correlated functional status among segregating V segments, but an unknown experimental factor could not be ruled out.

V is pruned by 5 bases and J by 2 bases, leaving 1 base of the junction without a gene match. Measured from the cysteine to the phenylalanine, the CDR3 is 13 residues long. The DNA shown is the 39-base CDR3, in frame from base 1. From a lookup of the germline V gene, CDR1 and CDR2 are SGHDT and YYEEEE. The cohort comprised approximately 700 healthy bone marrow donors. At the time of sampling, all cohort members were nominally healthy, though unrecorded immune exposures were likely present. The donor tested CMV seropositive, placing the donor among the 250 to 350 seropositive members of the cohort. Every donor gave a peripheral blood sample, and the peripheral blood mononuclear cells from that sample were used for TCR beta sequencing. Genomic DNA extraction from the blood cell samples was performed with the Qiagen DNeasy Blood Extraction Kit. Library construction relied on the immunoSEQ multiplex PCR assay. A mixture of 60 forward primers for TCR Vbeta segments and 13 reverse primers for TCR Jbeta segments was used in the multiplex PCR. The CDR3 region of rearranged TCR beta genes was amplified from genomic DNA with a multiplex PCR assay. The Illumina HiSeq System was used to sequence the amplified TCR beta libraries as 87-base-pair reads. Under the source paper's analysis protocol: A later analysis counted approximately 76 million unique TCR beta chains across the 666 repertoires, and about 10 million of these chains were shared by at least two donors. Raw reads were error-corrected and collapsed into unique sequences with a nearest-neighbor algorithm that merged closely related sequences to remove PCR and sequencing errors. To assign V, D and J gene segments, CDR3 sequences were aligned to IMGT reference sequences. For a sequence to be retained, a match of at least six nucleotides to both a V gene segment and a J gene segment was required. Rearrangements were called productive when the CDR3 lacked stop codons and stayed in frame with V and J; all others were non-productive. CDR3 was defined by IMGT convention, running from the second conserved V-encoded cysteine to the conserved J-encoded phenylalanine. Sequences without an unambiguous match to a single V gene segment were excluded from the earlier analysis of about 600 of the donors. An earlier analysis of approximately 590 of the donors called V segments functional above 56.7% productive rearrangements and segregating when the between-donor standard deviation exceeded 5%. A statistical classification framework was built for diagnosing cytomegalovirus status from the catalog of TCR beta chain sequences. In a later analysis, TCR nucleotide sequences were compared against IMGT/GENE-DB human TR gene sequences so that V and J genes could be assigned. The TCRdist pipeline was used in a later analysis to assign CDR3 sequences and most-parsimonious VDJ recombination scenarios. In a later analysis, every TCR beta chain was defined by the combination of its CDR3 amino acid sequence and its V-gene family, and reads without a unique V-gene family were dropped. A later analysis removed several hundred highly shared, low-generation-probability nucleotide sequences to deal with suspected cross-contamination and a sequencing artifact. In a later analysis, a clonal expansion index was calculated for each public chain from normalized within-repertoire ranks of inferred template counts. In a later analysis, generation probabilities were computed using a VDJ recombination model fitted to out-of-frame rearrangements, and the results were checked against IGoR. A later analysis scored TCR-TCR, TCR-HLA and TCR-CMV co-occurrence with hypergeometric tests, applying a repertoire-size bias correction to TCR pairs. False discovery rates were estimated in a later analysis by permuting HLA or CMV assignments 20 times. In a later analysis, co-occurring TCRs were grouped with DBSCAN, and TCRdist sequence similarity was added when clustering was performed within HLA-allele-positive subsets. Co-occurrence clustering excluded repertoires with fewer than 30,000 or more than 120,000 public chains, plus five with anomalous nucleotide sharing. Drawn from immuneACCESS, this table holds only the in-frame rearrangements with V and J called that TCRdb kept. Clones are partly lost; checked studies trace under half to an unresolved V gene and leave the rest unexplained. V and J calls and clone size come straight from that table; D and trimming were deduced from the DNA. The sample includes 95,000 to 150,000 clones, with around 76% observed a single time. The ten largest clones add up to approximately 28% of the sample.

The rearrangement joined TRBV5-6 to TRBJ1-3, and TRBD1 matches 7 of the central bases. The sequence was obtained from a man in his fifties or sixties in good health and CMV-seropositive. Material: PBMCs. The DNA sequence is given as TGTGCCAGCAGTCAGGGGGCTGGAAACACCATATATTTT. Translated, this is CASSQGAGNTIYF.